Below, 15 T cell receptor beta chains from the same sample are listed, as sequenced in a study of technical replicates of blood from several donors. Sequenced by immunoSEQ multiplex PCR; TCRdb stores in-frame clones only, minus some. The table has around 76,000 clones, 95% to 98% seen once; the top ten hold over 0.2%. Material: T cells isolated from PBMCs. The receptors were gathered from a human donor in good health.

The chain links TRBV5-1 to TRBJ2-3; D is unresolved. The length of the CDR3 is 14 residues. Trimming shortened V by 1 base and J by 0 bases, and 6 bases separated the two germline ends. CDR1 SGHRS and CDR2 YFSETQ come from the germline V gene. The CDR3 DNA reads TGCGCCAGCAGCTTGTGGGCAAGCACAGATACGCAGTATTTT. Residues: CASSLWASTDTQYF.

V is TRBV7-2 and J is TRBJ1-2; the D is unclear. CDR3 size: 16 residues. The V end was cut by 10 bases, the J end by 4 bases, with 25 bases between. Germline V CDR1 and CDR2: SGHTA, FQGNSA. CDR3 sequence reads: CATQNGVFPWIYGYTF. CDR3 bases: TGTGCCACCCAAAACGGAGTATTTCCTTGGATCTATGGCTACACCTTC.

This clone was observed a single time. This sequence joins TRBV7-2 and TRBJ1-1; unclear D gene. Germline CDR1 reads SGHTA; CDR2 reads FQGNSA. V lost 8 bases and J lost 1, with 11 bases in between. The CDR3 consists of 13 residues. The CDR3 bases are TGTGCCAGCTTCCTTCGGGGGAACACTGAAGCTTTCTTT. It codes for CASFLRGNTEAFF.

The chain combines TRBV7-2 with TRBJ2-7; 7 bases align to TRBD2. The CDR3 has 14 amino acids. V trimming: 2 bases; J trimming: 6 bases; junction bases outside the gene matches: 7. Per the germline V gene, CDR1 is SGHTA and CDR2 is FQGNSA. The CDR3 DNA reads TGTGCCAGCAGCTTATATCGACTAGCAGGCGAGCAGTACTTC. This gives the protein CASSLYRLAGEQYF.

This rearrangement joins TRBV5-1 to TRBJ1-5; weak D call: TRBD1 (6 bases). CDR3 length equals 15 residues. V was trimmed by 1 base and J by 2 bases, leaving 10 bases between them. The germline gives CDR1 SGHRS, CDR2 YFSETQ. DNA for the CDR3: TGCGCCAGCAGCTTGACAGGGATTGGCAATCAGCCCCAGCATTTT. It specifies CASSLTGIGNQPQHF. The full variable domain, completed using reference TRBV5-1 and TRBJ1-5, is KAGVTQTPRYLIKTRGQQVTLSCSPISGHRSVSWYQQTPGQGLQFLFEYFSETQRNKGNFPGRFSGRQFSNSRSEMNVSTLELGDSALYLCASSLTGIGNQPQHFGDGTRLSIL.

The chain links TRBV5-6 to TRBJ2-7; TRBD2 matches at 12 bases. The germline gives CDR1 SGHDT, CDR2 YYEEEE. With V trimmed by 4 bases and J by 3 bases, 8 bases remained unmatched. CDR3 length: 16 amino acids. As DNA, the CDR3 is TGTGCCAGCAGCGAGTATGGGACTAGCGGGTACTACGAGCAGTACTTC. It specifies CASSEYGTSGYYEQYF.

CDR3 coding DNA: TGCGCCAGCAGCTTATCAGGGGAGGGCGAAAAACTGTTTTTT. This translates into CASSLSGEGEKLFF. This chain links TRBV5-1 with TRBJ1-4, with D perhaps TRBD1 (6 bases). Germline lookup yields CDR1 SGHRS and CDR2 YFSETQ. The V gene lost 2 bases and the J gene lost 8 bases, with 13 bases spanning the gap. The CDR3 has 14 residues.

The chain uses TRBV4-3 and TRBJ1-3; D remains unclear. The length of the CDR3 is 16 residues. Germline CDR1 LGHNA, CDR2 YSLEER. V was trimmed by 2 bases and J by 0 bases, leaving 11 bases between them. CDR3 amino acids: CASSQLDGNSGNTIYF. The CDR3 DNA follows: TGCGCCAGCAGCCAACTAGACGGGAACTCTGGAAACACCATATATTTT.

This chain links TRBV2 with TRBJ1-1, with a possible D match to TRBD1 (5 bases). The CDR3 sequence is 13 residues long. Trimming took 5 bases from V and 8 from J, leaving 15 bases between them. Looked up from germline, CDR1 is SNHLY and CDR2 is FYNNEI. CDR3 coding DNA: TGTGCCAGCAGTCGATCATTTGACAGAGAAGCTTTCTTT. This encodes CASSRSFDREAFF.

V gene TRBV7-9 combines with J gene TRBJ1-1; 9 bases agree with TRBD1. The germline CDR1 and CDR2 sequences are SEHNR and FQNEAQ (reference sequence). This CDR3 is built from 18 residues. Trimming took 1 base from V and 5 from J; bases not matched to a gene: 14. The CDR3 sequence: CASSLESGWDRVGTEAFF. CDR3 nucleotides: TGTGCCAGCAGCTTAGAATCAGGTTGGGACAGGGTGGGAACTGAAGCTTTCTTT.

The CDR3 reads CASRPTSGLPGELFF. In nucleotides, the CDR3 is TGTGCCAGCAGACCCACTAGCGGGCTCCCCGGGGAGCTGTTTTTT. The chain employs TRBV27 and TRBJ2-2; 9 nucleotides line up with TRBD2. CDR1 MNHEY and CDR2 SMNVEV come from the germline V gene (reference sequence). The CDR3 is made up of 15 amino acids. The junction had 8 bases not matched to a gene; V was cut back by 6 bases and J by 6 bases.

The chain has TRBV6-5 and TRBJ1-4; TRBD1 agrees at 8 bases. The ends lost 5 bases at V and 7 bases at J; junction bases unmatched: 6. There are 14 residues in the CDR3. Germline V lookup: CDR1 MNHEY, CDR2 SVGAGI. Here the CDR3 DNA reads TGTGCCAGCAGTCTAGGACAGGGAGGTGAAAAACTGTTTTTT. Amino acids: CASSLGQGGEKLFF.

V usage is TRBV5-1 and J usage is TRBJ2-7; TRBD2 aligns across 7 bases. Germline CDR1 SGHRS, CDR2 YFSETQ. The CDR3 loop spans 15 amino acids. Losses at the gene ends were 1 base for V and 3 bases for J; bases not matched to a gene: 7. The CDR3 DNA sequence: TGCGCCAGCAGCTTGCTTTTAGGGGAGGGCTACGAGCAGTACTTC. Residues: CASSLLLGEGYEQYF.

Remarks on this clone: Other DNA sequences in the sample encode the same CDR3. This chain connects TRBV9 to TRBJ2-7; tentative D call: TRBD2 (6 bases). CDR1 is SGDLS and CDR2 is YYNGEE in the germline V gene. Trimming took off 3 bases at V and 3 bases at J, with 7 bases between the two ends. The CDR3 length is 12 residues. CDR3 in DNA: TGTGCCAGCAGCGGGGGGGACTACGAGCAGTACTTC. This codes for CASSGGDYEQYF.

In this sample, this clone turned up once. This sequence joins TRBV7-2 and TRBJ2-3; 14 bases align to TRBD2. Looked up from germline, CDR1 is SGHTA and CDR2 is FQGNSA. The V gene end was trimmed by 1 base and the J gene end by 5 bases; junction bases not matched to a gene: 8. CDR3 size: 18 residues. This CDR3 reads CASSLVGTSGREGDTQYF. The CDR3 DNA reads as TGTGCCAGCAGCTTAGTTGGGACTAGCGGGAGAGAGGGAGATACGCAGTATTTT.